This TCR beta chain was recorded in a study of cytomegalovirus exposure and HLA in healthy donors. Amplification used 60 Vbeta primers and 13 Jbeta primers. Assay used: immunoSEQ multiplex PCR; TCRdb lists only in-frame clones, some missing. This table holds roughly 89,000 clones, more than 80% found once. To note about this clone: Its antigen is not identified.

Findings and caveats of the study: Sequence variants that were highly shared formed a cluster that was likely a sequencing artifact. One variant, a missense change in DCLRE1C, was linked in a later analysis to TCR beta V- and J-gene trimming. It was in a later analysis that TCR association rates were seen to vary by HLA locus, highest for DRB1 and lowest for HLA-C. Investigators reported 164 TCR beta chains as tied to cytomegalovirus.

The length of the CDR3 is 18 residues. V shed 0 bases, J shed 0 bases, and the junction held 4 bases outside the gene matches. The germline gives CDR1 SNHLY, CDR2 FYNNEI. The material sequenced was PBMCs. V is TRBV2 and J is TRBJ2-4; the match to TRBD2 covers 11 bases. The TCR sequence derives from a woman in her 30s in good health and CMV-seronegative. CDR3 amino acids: CASSEARLAGIAKNIQYF. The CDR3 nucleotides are TGTGCCAGCAGTGAAGCGAGACTAGCGGGGATAGCCAAAAACATTCAGTACTTC.